A single sample gave rise to the 27 T cell receptor beta chains below, sequenced in a study of blood T cells in healthy people across ages (dated by TCRdb to between 2015 and 2017). The library was built by means of 5' RACE. The sequencing machine was an Illumina HiSeq 2500. A second roughly 7 to 11 cycle PCR used a sample-barcoded 5' primer and a J-beta primer mix. The public reads were quality trimmed at Q25 with fastp and then assembled into clones with MiXCR by TCRdb, keeping productive beta chains. Each record represents a unique CDR3 protein, reported with the most common genes and DNA among its rows. For this sample there are about 1 million distinct CDR3 sequences; 45% appear just once. In total, the top ten clones hold about 19% of the sample. Specimen: blood. The receptors were gathered from a woman in her sixties in good health.

The J gene is TRBJ2-3, the V gene TRBV18; D not certain. Germline CDR1 and CDR2: KGHSH and LQKENI. Trimming shortened V by 4 bases and J by 2 bases, and 10 bases separated the two germline ends. This CDR3 is built from 14 residues. This CDR3 reads CASSLQPPTDTQYF. The CDR3 DNA is TGTGCCAGCTCACTCCAACCCCCCACAGATACGCAGTATTTT.

This clonotype turned up a few times. The gene calls are TRBV7-9 and TRBJ2-7; unclear D gene. This CDR3 spans 13 amino acids. The V and J ends lost 4 bases and 6 bases respectively, with 13 bases between them. Germline CDR1 reads SEHNR; CDR2 reads FQNEAQ (reference sequence). The CDR3 reads CASSSSPLGEQYF. The CDR3 nucleotides read TGTGCCAGCAGCTCAAGCCCCTTGGGCGAGCAGTACTTC.

The chain uses TRBV6-5 and TRBJ2-5, with 8 bases identical to TRBD1. The J call is doubtful: the DNA matches TRBJ2-7 better. Germline CDR1 reads MNHEY; CDR2 reads SVGAGI. The CDR3 consists of 14 residues. CDR3 sequence: CASSYGQGVTEQYF. CDR3 bases: TGTGCCAGCAGTTACGGACAGGGCGTAACCGAGCAGTACTTC.

The CDR3 nucleotides are TGTGCTAGTGGTTTGGAGGCTAGCGGCGACTACCGATCTGGGGCCAACGTCCTGACTTTC. As protein: CASGLEASGDYRSGANVLTF. The V and J genes are TRBV12-5 and TRBJ2-6, with 7 bases aligning to TRBD2. This CDR3 comprises 20 residues. The germline gives CDR1 LGHNT, CDR2 FRNRAP. The ends lost 1 base at V and 1 base at J; junction bases unmatched: 13.

The chain combines TRBV4-1 with TRBJ2-5, with 7 bases matching TRBD1. The length of the CDR3 is 15 residues. Germline CDR1 is MGHRA and CDR2 is YSYEKL. V lost 4 bases to trimming and J lost 1 base; unmatched junction nucleotides: 6. For the CDR3, the DNA is TGCGCCAGCAGCCGAGTAACAGGGGTCCAAGAGACCCAGTACTTC. Its protein product is CASSRVTGVQETQYF.

The chain carries TRBV28 and TRBJ1-2; 7 bases match TRBD1. The germline CDR1 and CDR2 sequences are MDHEN and SYDVKM. V shed 7 bases, J shed 4 bases, and the junction held 12 bases outside the gene matches. The CDR3 extends over 15 amino acids. CDR3 DNA: TGTGCCAGCATTAACTCTGACAGGGAAGGCTATGGCTACACCTTC. Encoded protein: CASINSDREGYGYTF.

This chain uses TRBV4-2 with TRBJ2-1; TRBD1 agrees at 7 bases. After removal of 0 bases from V and 4 bases from J, the junction contained 3 bases not matched to a gene. The CDR3 runs to 15 residues. Germline CDR1 reads LGHNA; CDR2 reads YNFKEQ. The CDR3 sequence: CASSQEIRGYNEQFF. In nucleotides, the CDR3 is TGTGCCAGCAGCCAAGAAATCAGGGGGTACAATGAGCAGTTCTTC.

The chain combines TRBV20-1 with TRBJ1-4; D might be TRBD1 (6 bases). CDR1 DFQATT and CDR2 SNEGSKA come from the germline V gene (reference sequence). V was shortened by 5 bases and J by 3 bases, with 13 bases between the two germline ends. The CDR3 spans 14 residues. The CDR3 loop is CSAERQEANEKLFF. CDR3 DNA sequence: TGCAGTGCTGAAAGACAGGAGGCTAATGAAAAACTGTTTTTT.

CDR3 DNA: TGTGCCAGCAGTCTCGCGAGGAACAATGAGCAGTACTTC. This encodes CASSLARNNEQYF. The J gene is TRBJ2-7, the V gene TRBV2; D remains ambiguous. The CDR3 covers 13 residues. Trimming took off 5 bases at V and 7 bases at J, with 15 bases between the two ends. CDR1 SNHLY and CDR2 FYNNEI come from the germline V gene.

In its sample, this clonotype was seen a few times. V and J are TRBV7-2 and TRBJ2-1, with TRBD2 matching 8 bases. Germline V gives CDR1 SGHTA, CDR2 FQGNSA. The CDR3 runs 15 residues. V was pared by 3 bases and J by 10 bases, with 11 bases of the junction left unmatched. The CDR3 bases are TGTGCCAGCAGCTTTACCGGGACTAGACCTGGGGAGCAGTTCTTC. Protein product: CASSFTGTRPGEQFF.

The rearrangement joins TRBV24-1 to TRBJ2-1; D possibly uses TRBD1 or TRBD2 (6 bases each). Looked up from germline, CDR1 is KGHDR and CDR2 is SFDVKD. With 2 bases removed from V and 0 bases from J, the gap between germline ends came to 10 bases. CDR3 size: 16 residues. DNA of the CDR3: TGTGCCACCAGTGATTGGGGGGCTAGCTCCTACAATGAGCAGTTCTTC. This codes for CATSDWGASSYNEQFF.

This clonotype was picked up a small number of times. The J gene is TRBJ2-5, the V gene TRBV28; D uncertain. Trimming cost V 1 base and J 4 bases, with 7 bases left between them. This CDR3 is built from 13 residues. Germline CDR1 is MDHEN and CDR2 is SYDVKM. The CDR3 spells CASSLSTPETQYF. In DNA form, the CDR3 reads TGTGCCAGCAGTTTATCTACCCCAGAGACCCAGTACTTC.

This clonotype was found a few times. V is TRBV20-1 and J is TRBJ2-1, with 13 bases fitting TRBD2. V was pared by 3 bases and J by 7 bases, with 3 bases of the junction left unmatched. Germline V gene data show CDR1 as DFQATT and CDR2 as SNEGSKA (reference sequence). The CDR3 spans 14 residues. The CDR3 DNA reads as TGCAGTGCTAGTAGGACTAGCGGGAGTAATGAGCAGTTCTTC. It encodes CSASRTSGSNEQFF.

For the CDR3, the DNA is TGTGCCAGCAGCTTAGGCCAGACGAACACTGAAGCTTTCTTT. Amino acid sequence: CASSLGQTNTEAFF. The chain joins TRBV7-9 to TRBJ1-1; no definite D call. Trimming pared 1 base from V and 1 base from J, leaving 7 bases between. Germline assignment: CDR1 SEHNR and CDR2 FQNEAQ (reference sequence). The CDR3 totals 14 residues.

This chain connects TRBV4-3 to TRBJ2-2, with D perhaps TRBD2 (5 bases). This CDR3 spans 16 amino acids. Trimming pared 0 bases from V and 2 bases from J, leaving 10 bases between. CDR1 LGHNA and CDR2 YSLEER come from the germline V gene. CDR3 in DNA: TGCGCCAGCAGCCAAGAACGAGGGTACAACACCGGGGAGCTGTTTTTT. It specifies CASSQERGYNTGELFF.

The J gene is TRBJ2-5, the V gene TRBV7-2, with a possible D match to TRBD2 (6 bases). The CDR3 spans 15 residues. Trimming removed 0 bases at V and 5 bases at J, with 13 bases between. The germline V gene has CDR1 SGHTA and CDR2 FQGNSA. CDR3 in DNA: TGTGCCAGCAGCTTAGCGGTGACTAGTCATGAGACCCAGTACTTC. Amino acids: CASSLAVTSHETQYF.

A remark on this clonotype: A much larger clone differs from this one at a single base, so this may be a read error. The rearrangement joins TRBV12-3 or TRBV12-4 to TRBJ2-1; 10 nucleotides line up with TRBD2. The J call could be wrong; TRBJ2-7 is a better fit for the DNA end. The CDR3 is 15 amino acids. As DNA, the CDR3 is TGTGCCAGCAGCCTAGCGGGAGACCCCTACAATGAGCAGTACTTC. Encoded protein: CASSLAGDPYNEQYF.

This clonotype was seen only a few times. The rearrangement uses TRBV20-1 and TRBJ2-5; D not resolved. Germline CDR1 is DFQATT and CDR2 is SNEGSKA (reference sequence). Deletions cut 6 bases from V and 0 bases from J, with 11 bases between. There are 13 residues in the CDR3. CDR3 residues: CSARSIDQETQYF. CDR3 sequence (DNA): TGCAGTGCCCGATCTATCGACCAAGAGACCCAGTACTTC.

The chain is built from TRBV12-3 or TRBV12-4 and TRBJ1-1; possibly TRBD1 for D (5 bases). The CDR3 runs to 13 residues. V lost 5 bases to trimming and J lost 1 base, with 8 bases between them. The CDR3 reads CASSVRGNTEAFF. CDR3 DNA: TGTGCCAGCAGTGTAAGGGGGAACACTGAAGCTTTCTTT.

Comments on this clonotype: A much larger clone is a single base away; this may be a read error. The chain uses TRBV4-2 and TRBJ1-2, with D uncertain. Germline V lookup: CDR1 LGHNA, CDR2 YNFKEQ. This CDR3 is built from 12 residues. Written as DNA, the CDR3 is TGTGCCAGCAGCCAAGATACCGGCGGCTGCACCTTC. The encoded protein is CASSQDTGGCTF.

This clonotype was seen only a few times. V usage is TRBV10-3 and J usage is TRBJ2-4, with D perhaps given as TRBD1 or TRBD2 (7 bases each). Germline CDR1 and CDR2: ENHRY and SYGVKD. Trimming shortened V by 0 bases and J by 1 base, and 13 bases separated the two germline ends. CDR3 size: 17 residues. This CDR3 is CAISESNQGGAKNIQYF. The CDR3 region has the DNA TGTGCCATCAGTGAGTCGAACCAGGGGGGGGCCAAAAACATTCAGTACTTC.

This chain links TRBV11-3 with TRBJ2-1; D not certain. The V gene lost 4 bases and the J gene lost 7 bases, with 11 bases spanning the gap. Germline V lookup: CDR1 SGHNT, CDR2 YENEEA. This CDR3 region has 13 residues. The CDR3 here is CASSSRRQNEQFF. The CDR3 bases are TGTGCCAGCAGCTCCCGCCGACAAAATGAGCAGTTCTTC. Complete variable domain (other parts from reference TRBV11-3 and TRBJ2-1): EAGVVQSPRYKIIEKKQPVAFWCNPISGHNTLYWYLQNLGQGPELLIRYENEEAVDDSQLPKDRFSAERLKGVDSTLKIQPAELGDSAVYLCASSSRRQNEQFFGPGTRLTVL.

This clonotype was recorded once. A read error may be the cause here, since a much bigger clone is one base away. The chain has TRBV7-9 and TRBJ2-5; unclear D gene. The assigned J gene may be wrong: the sequence end matches TRBJ2-1 better. Per the germline V gene, CDR1 is SEHNR and CDR2 is FQNEAQ (reference sequence). This CDR3 region has 17 residues. The CDR3 bases are TGTGCCAGCAGCGACCCTATCCTTGGTACGCGCTCAGAGACCCAGTTCTTC. Residues: CASSDPILGTRSETQFF.

V gene TRBV6-4 combines with J gene TRBJ1-2; no definite D call. The CDR3 extends over 16 amino acids. The V and J ends lost 3 bases and 3 bases respectively, with 17 bases between them. Germline V gene sequence: CDR1 MRHNA, CDR2 SNTAGT. The CDR3 DNA reads as TGTGCCAGCAGTGAGAGCCCAGTCCGGCCGGACTATGGCTACACCTTC. Protein: CASSESPVRPDYGYTF.

The chain carries TRBV7-2 and TRBJ1-3; D gene ambiguous. The V end was cut by 5 bases, the J end by 7 bases, with 15 bases between. Looked up from germline, CDR1 is SGHTA and CDR2 is FQGNSA. The CDR3 consists of 14 residues. DNA of the CDR3: TGTGCCAGCAGCCTTCAGGAAAGAGGGAACACCATATATTTT. Amino acids: CASSLQERGNTIYF. The full variable domain, rest sourced from reference TRBV7-2 and TRBJ1-3, is GAGVSQSPSNKVTEKGKDVELRCDPISGHTALYWYRQSLGQGLEFLIYFQGNSAPDKSGLPSDRFSAERTGGSVSTLTIQRTQQEDSAVYLCASSLQERGNTIYFGEGSWLTVV.

The rearrangement joins TRBV20-1 to TRBJ2-5, with D possibly matching TRBD2 (6 bases). Trimming took 5 bases from V and 2 from J, leaving 12 bases between them. The CDR3 extends over 13 amino acids. The germline V gene has CDR1 DFQATT and CDR2 SNEGSKA (reference sequence). In DNA form, the CDR3 reads TGCAGTGCTCTAAAGACTAGTCAAGAGACCCAGTACTTC. As protein: CSALKTSQETQYF.

This rearrangement joins TRBV7-2 to TRBJ2-5; 7 bases are a match to TRBD1. CDR1 and CDR2 (germline): SGHTA, FQGNSA. V dropped 5 bases and J dropped 5; count of bases not matched to a gene: 5. The CDR3 is 13 residues long. The CDR3 reads CASSPQTGETQYF. CDR3 sequence (DNA): TGTGCCAGCAGCCCCCAGACAGGGGAGACCCAGTACTTC.